This T cell receptor (beta chain) emerged from a study of naive and memory T cell subsets. This clonotype was detected a few times. The V end lost 0 bases, the J end lost 5 bases, and 9 bases lay between the germline ends. This CDR3 has 14 amino acids. From germline, CDR1 is ENHRY and CDR2 SYGVKD. Cells stained for CD3, CD4, CD8, CD45RA, CD27 and viability were sorted into four CD45RA/CD27 subsets. Both TRBC1 and TRBC2 were covered by a beta constant-region primer of two equimolar oligonucleotides. The ligated cDNA underwent four PCR rounds using SP2 and nested alpha and beta constant-region primers. Each CDR3 protein is one row after TCRdb ran MiXCR on the UMI-ligation and nested PCR reads. The repertoire holds some 16,000 distinct CDR3 sequences, about 9% seen once, with roughly 23% in the top ten.

The chain couples TRBV10-3 to TRBJ2-3; D call uncertain. The clonotype originates from a human donor in good health. The specimen sequenced was central memory CD8+ T cells from blood. The CDR3 sequence: CAISESRWKDTQYF. The CDR3 DNA reads TGTGCCATCAGTGAGTCGCGGTGGAAAGATACGCAGTATTTT.